The clone carrying this T cell receptor beta chain was seen at least ten times. Its cognate antigen is unknown. Read data end 3 residues before the CDR3 end; the end is taken from the germline J gene. Germline values: CDR1 SEHNR, CDR2 FQNEAQ (reference sequence). V gave up 1 base and J gave up 7 bases, with 7 bases separating them. The CDR3 consists of 12 residues. This sample was taken from a study of T cell clonality in common variable immunodeficiency. Equal genomic DNA amounts from CVID and control samples were sequenced. Sequencing was performed with immunoSEQ multiplex PCR; in TCRdb, only in-frame clones are kept and a portion is missing. The specimen has about 28,000 clones, none found just once. Study observations and caveats: CVID subjects showed higher TCRbeta clonality than healthy controls. What drives increased CVID clonality needs T cell subpopulation sequencing. Common variable immunodeficiency TCR beta sequences reportedly had fewer deletions and N-nucleotide insertions. Compared with controls, CVID subjects had fewer shared TCRbeta clones.

The rearrangement joins TRBV7-9 to TRBJ1-1; D not certain. The sample comprised peripheral blood mononuclear cells. The clonotype originates from a human donor with common variable immunodeficiency. This CDR3 is CASSLGLDEAFF. CDR3 bases read: TGTGCCAGCAGCTTAGGATTAGATGAA. The full variable domain, rest sourced from reference TRBV7-9 and TRBJ1-1, is DTGVSQNPRHKITKRGQNVTFRCDPISEHNRLYWYRQTLGQGPEFLTYFQNEAQLEKSRLLSDRFSAERPKGSFSTLEIQRTEQGDSAMYLCASSLGLDEAFFGQGTRLTVV.